A selection of T cell receptor beta chains follows, all from one sample in a study of blood T cell repertoires in COVID-19. Sequencing used immunoSEQ multiplex PCR; TCRdb keeps in-frame clones, though not all of them. Of roughly 150,000 clones in the sample, approximately 83% are singletons; the top ten hold roughly 5.6%. The material sequenced was PBMCs or T cells enriched from blood (not recorded which). These TCRs come from a man in his 70s who had been exposed to COVID-19. Each CDR3 is given with its conserved first and last residue. Fields, in order: V gene, clone size, J gene, D gene, CDR3 DNA, CDR3 protein. The D gene is left open where the match is weak. Clone size appears in some rows only: once, few, many, or a class for an expanded clone.

v_call: TRBV7-9; clone_size: -; j_call: TRBJ2-6; d_call: TRBD1; cdr3_nt: TGTGCCAGCAGCTTAGCGGGACAGGCGTCAAGGGGGGCCAACGTCCTGACTTTC; cdr3_aa: CASSLAGQASRGANVLTF
v_call: TRBV19; clone_size: -; j_call: TRBJ2-3; d_call: TRBD2; cdr3_nt: TGTGCCAGTAGTATCCGGGCTAGCGGGAACACAGATACGCAGTATTTT; cdr3_aa: CASSIRASGNTDTQYF
v_call: TRBV21-1; clone_size: few; j_call: TRBJ1-5; d_call: -; cdr3_nt: TGTGCCAGCAGCAAGGGACCCCAGGGGACCGGTCAGCCCCAGCATTTT; cdr3_aa: CASSKGPQGTGQPQHF
v_call: TRBV4-2; clone_size: -; j_call: TRBJ1-2; d_call: -; cdr3_nt: TGTGCCAGCAGCCCGGAGGGGAGATATGGCTACACCTTC; cdr3_aa: CASSPEGRYGYTF
v_call: TRBV6-2/TRBV6-3; clone_size: -; j_call: TRBJ2-3; d_call: TRBD1; cdr3_nt: TGTGCCAGCAGTTACTCTCGGACAGGGATCGCAGATACGCAGTATTTT; cdr3_aa: CASSYSRTGIADTQYF
v_call: TRBV7-2; clone_size: -; j_call: TRBJ2-7; d_call: TRBD2; cdr3_nt: TGTGCCAGCAGCCCCCAGCGGGGGAGTACCTACGAGCAGTACTTC; cdr3_aa: CASSPQRGSTYEQYF
v_call: TRBV3-1/TRBV3-2; clone_size: -; j_call: TRBJ2-2; d_call: TRBD2; cdr3_nt: TGTGCCAGCAGCCTCCTAGCGGGGGGGCGCACCGGGGAGCTGTTTTTT; cdr3_aa: CASSLLAGGRTGELFF
v_call: TRBV3-1/TRBV3-2; clone_size: -; j_call: TRBJ1-2; d_call: TRBD1; cdr3_nt: TGTGCCAGCAGCCAGGGGACAGGGGGTGCCTATGGCTACACCTTC; cdr3_aa: CASSQGTGGAYGYTF
v_call: TRBV14; clone_size: -; j_call: TRBJ1-6; d_call: TRBD1; cdr3_nt: TGTGCCAGCAGCGGACGGGAGGGGGCTTATAATTCACCCCTCCACTTT; cdr3_aa: CASSGREGAYNSPLHF
v_call: TRBV11-2; clone_size: -; j_call: TRBJ2-7; d_call: TRBD1; cdr3_nt: TGTGCCAGCAGCTGGGGGACAGCGAGCTCCTACGAGCAGTACTTC; cdr3_aa: CASSWGTASSYEQYF
v_call: TRBV18; clone_size: -; j_call: TRBJ1-1; d_call: -; cdr3_nt: TGTGCCAGCTCACCACCGACGGGGTCGGGCACTGAAGCTTTCTTT; cdr3_aa: CASSPPTGSGTEAFF
v_call: TRBV10-1; clone_size: -; j_call: TRBJ1-1; d_call: -; cdr3_nt: TGCGCCAGCAGCGACGGGTCGGACATCATGAACACTGAAGCTTTCTTT; cdr3_aa: CASSDGSDIMNTEAFF
v_call: TRBV4-3; clone_size: -; j_call: TRBJ1-4; d_call: TRBD1; cdr3_nt: TGCGCCAGCAGCCAAACAGGGGAGGTTAATGAAAAACTGTTTTTT; cdr3_aa: CASSQTGEVNEKLFF
v_call: TRBV10-3; clone_size: -; j_call: TRBJ2-1; d_call: -; cdr3_nt: TGTGCCATCAGCCCGAGGGGGTACAATGAGCAGTTCTTC; cdr3_aa: CAISPRGYNEQFF
v_call: TRBV2; clone_size: once; j_call: TRBJ1-1; d_call: TRBD1; cdr3_nt: TGTGCCAGCACGGGACAGGGATCACTCGCTTTCTTT; cdr3_aa: CASTGQGSLAFF
v_call: TRBV18; clone_size: -; j_call: TRBJ1-2; d_call: TRBD1; cdr3_nt: TGTGCCAGCTCTCCGACAGGGGAAGACTATGGCTACACCTTC; cdr3_aa: CASSPTGEDYGYTF
v_call: TRBV7-9; clone_size: -; j_call: TRBJ1-2; d_call: TRBD1; cdr3_nt: TGTGCCAGCAGCATCGCCGGGACAGGGGGCTGGTATGGCTACACCTTC; cdr3_aa: CASSIAGTGGWYGYTF
v_call: TRBV2; clone_size: -; j_call: TRBJ2-5; d_call: TRBD2; cdr3_nt: TGTGCCAGCAGTGATTTGTGGACTAGCAAGGAGACCCAGTACTTC; cdr3_aa: CASSDLWTSKETQYF
v_call: TRBV3-1/TRBV3-2; clone_size: -; j_call: TRBJ2-5; d_call: TRBD2; cdr3_nt: TGTGCCAGCAGCCCCTGGGAGCCTAGCGGGGGGGGGAGAGAGACCCAGTACTTC; cdr3_aa: CASSPWEPSGGGRETQYF
v_call: TRBV7-2; clone_size: -; j_call: TRBJ2-3; d_call: -; cdr3_nt: TGTGCCAGCAGCCTGGGACTTCTGGCGCAGTATTTT; cdr3_aa: CASSLGLLAQYF
v_call: TRBV19; clone_size: -; j_call: TRBJ1-5; d_call: -; cdr3_nt: TGTGCCAGTAGTATAGACCACAGGGCTTATAGCAATCAGCCCCAGCATTTT; cdr3_aa: CASSIDHRAYSNQPQHF
v_call: TRBV3-1/TRBV3-2; clone_size: -; j_call: TRBJ1-6; d_call: TRBD1; cdr3_nt: TGTGCCAGCAGCCAAGATCGGGACAGGGGGTCTAATTCACCCCTCCACTTT; cdr3_aa: CASSQDRDRGSNSPLHF
v_call: TRBV6-6; clone_size: -; j_call: TRBJ1-5; d_call: -; cdr3_nt: TGTGCCAGCAGTCCAGGGGTGAACAATCAGCCCCAGCATTTT; cdr3_aa: CASSPGVNNQPQHF